The present T cell receptor (beta chain) was sequenced within a study of blood T cells in healthy people across ages. Study as a whole: About one barcoded beta molecule per two T cells came from capture by template switching.

Approximately 9 milliliters of peripheral blood were drawn from each donor into EDTA-treated tubes. A sample-barcoded 5' primer and a J-beta primer mix were used in a second PCR of roughly 7 to 11 cycles. A minimum of 2.5 million CDR3-containing paired-end reads was obtained for each sample. A single record per CDR3 protein comes from TCRdb applying MiXCR to the 5' RACE reads. The repertoire includes hundreds of thousands of distinct CDR3 sequences, approximately 35% of them detected once, and around 13% sits in the top ten. Study-wide points: Donor CMV infection status was unknown, possibly confounding age-related changes in expanded clonotypes.

Remarks on this clonotype: Its antigen is unidentified.

CDR3 size: 11 residues. The V gene's germline CDR1 is MNHEY and CDR2 SVGEGT. V was trimmed by 2 bases and J by 8 bases, leaving 6 bases between them. The sequence derives from a man in his late teens or twenties in good health. The rearrangement joins TRBV6-2 or TRBV6-3 to TRBJ1-2; D uncertain. Sequencing was performed on blood. CDR3 DNA sequence: TGTGCCAGCAGTTACCCTAGAGGCTACACCTTC. This encodes CASSYPRGYTF.